This T cell receptor (beta chain) was sequenced in a study of T cells in Graves' hyperthyroidism and ophthalmopathy. Patients aged 18 to 65 had newly diagnosed hyperthyroidism of under 2 months' duration. On the basis of clinical symptoms, serum thyroxine and TRAb, thyroid ultrasound and orbital computed tomography, diagnoses were made. This clonotype was picked up many times. J lost 5 bases, V lost 1 base, and 3 bases had no gene match. CDR3 size: 14 residues. CDR1 is SGHTA, CDR2 FQGNSA, per germline. There were TCR beta CDR3 regions amplified from RNA transcripts. TCR CDR3 regions were first amplified by RT-PCR with HTBI primers. One entry per CDR3 protein results from TCRdb running MiXCR on the multiplex PCR reads. The sample yields hundreds of thousands of distinct CDR3 sequences, 18% seen once.

The receptor's source is a woman between 50 and 59 years old with Graves' hyperthyroidism that later progressed to Graves' ophthalmopathy. The sample was blood. The chain joins TRBV7-2 to TRBJ2-5; 8 bases align to TRBD2. The CDR3 DNA sequence: TGTGCCAGCAGCTTAGAGCGGGGGCTGGAGACCCAGTACTTC. As protein: CASSLERGLETQYF.